The 16 T cell receptor beta chains in this list originate from one sample, sequenced in a study of blood T cell repertoires in COVID-19. Produced via immunoSEQ multiplex PCR; TCRdb's table is partial and in-frame only. The sample includes fewer than 70,000 clones, 70% to 90% of them seen just once. Sequences were obtained from peripheral blood. Receptors originate from a woman in her seventies with active COVID-19.

This chain connects TRBV24-1 to TRBJ2-3, with TRBD2 matching 13 bases. The CDR3 has 16 residues. Germline-derived CDR1 and CDR2 are KGHDR and SFDVKD. The trim removed 3 bases at V and 7 bases at J, leaving 6 bases unmatched. DNA for the CDR3: TGTGCCACCAGTGATCTCACTAGCGGGAGGGGCCATACGCAGTATTTT. As protein: CATSDLTSGRGHTQYF.

In this sample, this clone turned up once. The chain couples TRBV19 to TRBJ2-3; 9 bases are a match to TRBD2. The J segment lost 5 bases and the V segment lost 1 base, leaving 7 bases of the junction unmatched. The CDR3 runs to 16 residues. Germline lookup yields CDR1 LNHDA and CDR2 SQIVND (reference sequence). CDR3 DNA: TGTGCCAGTAGTATAGTGGGCGGGAGGGCCGGAGATACGCAGTATTTT. Translation gives CASSIVGGRAGDTQYF.

The chain combines TRBV5-1 with TRBJ1-1; 10 bases are a match to TRBD1. The CDR3 spans 14 residues. CDR1 is SGHRS, CDR2 YFSETQ, per germline. The V and J ends lost 8 bases and 1 base, in that order; junction bases with no gene match: 5. The CDR3 DNA sequence: TGCGCCAGTCGACAGGGGGCTGCGAACACTGAAGCTTTCTTT. This gives the protein CASRQGAANTEAFF.

The J gene is TRBJ2-1, the V gene TRBV28; 10 bases fit TRBD2. CDR1 and CDR2 from the germline V gene are MDHEN and SYDVKM. V dropped 6 bases and J dropped 4; count of bases not matched to a gene: 6. The CDR3 totals 15 residues. CDR3 protein: CASSLSGRRYNEQFF. Written as DNA, the CDR3 is TGTGCCAGCAGCCTTAGCGGGAGGAGATACAATGAGCAGTTCTTC.

The chain employs TRBV5-4 and TRBJ2-7; D possibly corresponds to TRBD1 (7 bases). Germline loops: CDR1 SGHNT, CDR2 YYREEE (reference sequence). Trimming removed 3 bases from V and 0 bases from J, with 25 bases in between. The CDR3 sequence is 19 residues long. The CDR3 nucleotides read TGTGCCAGCAGCTGGACCGGGACAGTGCTGCGGGGTCTCTCCTACGAGCAGTACTTC. It codes for CASSWTGTVLRGLSYEQYF.

The chain has TRBV28 and TRBJ1-2, with TRBD1 as a possible D gene (5 bases). The V gene's germline CDR1 is MDHEN and CDR2 SYDVKM. The CDR3 consists of 12 residues. V lost 8 bases to trimming and J lost 4 bases, with 11 bases between them. The CDR3 loop is CASGAPRYGYTF. In DNA form, the CDR3 reads TGTGCCAGCGGGGCCCCTCGCTATGGCTACACCTTC.

The chain links TRBV28 to TRBJ2-7, with 8 bases identical to TRBD1. CDR3 length equals 18 residues. Per the germline V gene, CDR1 is MDHEN and CDR2 is SYDVKM. After removal of 1 base from V and 2 bases from J, the junction contained 13 bases not matched to a gene. The CDR3 is CASSLYPTRGPLAYEQYF. CDR3 coding DNA: TGTGCCAGCAGTTTATACCCAACCAGGGGGCCGCTAGCCTACGAGCAGTACTTC.

This clone was seen a handful of times. V is TRBV19 and J is TRBJ1-6, with 10 bases fitting TRBD1. There are 13 residues in the CDR3. Germline CDR1 and CDR2: LNHDA and SQIVND (reference sequence). V dropped 7 bases and J dropped 10; count of bases not matched to a gene: 4. CDR3 bases: TGTGCCAGTATGGGACAGGGGCGATCACCCCTCCACTTT. This codes for CASMGQGRSPLHF.

The chain joins TRBV18 to TRBJ2-1; maybe TRBD2 (5 bases). CDR3 length: 16 residues. Germline V lookup: CDR1 KGHSH, CDR2 LQKENI. The ends were cut back, 1 base at V and 4 bases at J, with 14 bases in the middle. This CDR3 is CASSPQEAATYNEQFF. For the CDR3, the DNA is TGTGCCAGCTCACCACAGGAAGCGGCCACTTACAATGAGCAGTTCTTC.

The rearrangement links TRBV28 to TRBJ2-5; 11 positions agree with TRBD2. This CDR3 spans 14 amino acids. The junction had 4 bases not matched to a gene; V was cut back by 6 bases and J by 4 bases. CDR1 and CDR2 from the germline V gene are MDHEN and SYDVKM. The CDR3 DNA reads TGTGCCAGCAGATTAGCGGGAGGGGGAGAGACCCAGTACTTC. This sequence encodes CASRLAGGGETQYF.

V usage is TRBV2 and J usage is TRBJ2-5; maybe TRBD1 (5 bases). The germline CDR1 and CDR2 sequences are SNHLY and FYNNEI. This CDR3 has 13 amino acids. The germline V and J ends were trimmed by 0 bases and 6 bases, with 8 bases remaining between them. The CDR3 DNA is TGTGCCAGCAGTGAAGCGCGACAGCAGACCCAGTACTTC. Protein sequence: CASSEARQQTQYF.

The J gene is TRBJ2-5, the V gene TRBV7-2; 7 bases match TRBD2. This CDR3 contains 17 residues. The germline V gene encodes CDR1 SGHTA and CDR2 FQGNSA. Trimming took 5 bases from V and 1 from J; bases not matched to a gene: 13. The chain's CDR3 is CASSPQLGGSPQETQYF. DNA of the CDR3: TGTGCCAGCAGCCCTCAGTTGGGCGGGAGCCCCCAAGAGACCCAGTACTTC.

J is TRBJ2-7 and V is TRBV12-3 or TRBV12-4; D remains ambiguous. This CDR3 has 13 residues. Trimming cost V 5 bases and J 2 bases, with 10 bases left between them. CDR3 nucleotides: TGTGCCAGCAGTAGTGGGCCAGCCTACGAGCAGTACTTC. This encodes CASSSGPAYEQYF.

J is TRBJ2-7 and V is TRBV12-3 or TRBV12-4; 8 bases agree with TRBD2. The V and J ends lost 6 bases and 2 bases, in that order; junction bases with no gene match: 3. The CDR3 loop spans 13 amino acids. The CDR3 sequence is CASSIAGPYEQYF. CDR3 DNA sequence: TGTGCCAGCAGCATAGCGGGGCCCTACGAGCAGTACTTC.

The V and J genes are TRBV18 and TRBJ2-7, with 7 positions matching TRBD1. Germline V gives CDR1 KGHSH, CDR2 LQKENI. CDR3 length equals 15 residues. V shed 4 bases, J shed 2 bases, and the junction held 8 bases outside the gene matches. CDR3 nucleotides: TGTGCCAGCTCACTAGACAGGGACCCAGCCTACGAGCAGTACTTC. This translates into CASSLDRDPAYEQYF.

The V and J genes are TRBV6-6 and TRBJ2-7; 8 positions match TRBD2. The germline V gene encodes CDR1 MNHNY and CDR2 SVGAGI (reference sequence). CDR3 size: 13 residues. After removal of 5 bases from V and 7 bases from J, the junction contained 7 bases not matched to a gene. The CDR3 loop is CASSSGSSGEQYF. CDR3 coding DNA: TGTGCCAGCAGTAGCGGGAGCTCGGGGGAGCAGTACTTC.